Each of the 3 T cell receptor beta chains below was sequenced from the same sample in a study of beta chain features in type 1 diabetes. Expressed TCRB transcripts were sequenced because the isolated RNA had all been reverse transcribed beforehand. Some clones are missing from TCRdb's copy, which holds only in-frame ones; the method was immunoSEQ multiplex PCR. The sample contains just over 150,000 clones, approximately 12% of which appear only once. The sample was central memory CD4+ T cells from blood. The receptors were sampled from a man aged 18-30 years in good health.

This clone was observed a handful of times. The chain links TRBV19 to TRBJ2-5; TRBD1 matches 10 bases. The V gene end was trimmed by 4 bases and the J gene end by 5 bases; junction bases not matched to a gene: 4. This CDR3 is built from 14 residues. Per the germline V gene, CDR1 is LNHDA and CDR2 is SQIVND (reference sequence). The CDR3 sequence is CASSKGQGVETQYF. As DNA, the CDR3 is TGTGCCAGTAGTAAAGGACAGGGGGTGGAGACCCAGTACTTC.

This clone was counted only a few times. V and J are TRBV30 and TRBJ1-1; D is unresolved. The V and J ends lost 0 bases and 2 bases respectively, with 10 bases between them. The CDR3 extends over 14 amino acids. Germline V gene sequence: CDR1 GTSNPN, CDR2 SVGIG (reference sequence). Here the CDR3 DNA reads TGTGCCTGGAGTGTCTCGATCCGTAACACTGAAGCTTTCTTT. Amino acid sequence: CAWSVSIRNTEAFF. Full variable domain (missing parts from reference TRBV30 and TRBJ1-1): SQTIHQWPATLVQPVGSPLSLECTVEGTSNPNLYWYRQAAGRGLQLLFYSVGIGQISSEVPQNLSASRPQDRQFILSSKKLLLSDSGFYLCAWSVSIRNTEAFFGQGTRLTVV.

The rearrangement joins TRBV7-2 to TRBJ2-7; D is possibly TRBD2 (6 bases). Germline V gene sequence: CDR1 SGHTA, CDR2 FQGNSA. The CDR3 loop spans 16 amino acids. Trimming took off 0 bases at V and 2 bases at J, with 14 bases between the two ends. CDR3 protein: CASSLARGLIAYEQYF. The CDR3 coding sequence is TGTGCCAGCAGCTTAGCGCGAGGACTAATCGCCTACGAGCAGTACTTC.